This paragraph covers one T cell receptor beta chain sequence. These data belong to a study of blood T cell repertoires in COVID-19. In the authors' workflow: Reference gene primer amplification in the assay estimated nucleated cell counts. Profiling relied on immunoSEQ multiplex PCR, and the TCRdb table lists in-frame clones only, not all of them. V and J calls and clone size are those listed in that table; D and trimming were worked out from the DNA. The table lists approximately 360,000 clones, roughly 90% of them singletons. Participants reported their clinical history, and cohort assignment relied on those reports. V lost 5 bases, J lost 1 base, and 5 bases lay in between. Per germline, CDR1 MNHEY and CDR2 SVGAGI. This CDR3 contains 12 residues.

The chain recombines TRBV6-5 with TRBJ1-2; D gene ambiguous. Sequenced material: PBMCs or T cells enriched from blood (not recorded which). The sequence was collected from a woman under 40 with acute COVID-19. CDR3 sequence: CASSIYNYGYTF. Here the CDR3 DNA reads TGTGCCAGCAGTATCTATAACTATGGCTACACCTTC.